This T cell receptor (beta chain) comes out of a study of blood T cell repertoires in COVID-19. Study at large: T cells, B-cell-depleted T cells, or PBMCs supplied cDNA or gDNA.

Germline V gene data show CDR1 as SGHTA and CDR2 as FQGNSA. This CDR3 comprises 17 residues. V lost 8 bases to trimming and J lost 7 bases, with 24 bases between them. Allocation to cohorts depended on clinical history reported by the participants. How the authors handled the data: Reference gene primers were amplified, and this amplification served to estimate nucleated cell counts. Generated by immunoSEQ multiplex PCR, the TCRdb table keeps only in-frame clones and is missing some. The D gene and trimming were derived from the DNA, and the V and J assignments and clone size from that table. The sample carries around 58,000 clones, roughly 80% recorded once.

This TCR was sampled from a woman aged 40-49 years with acute COVID-19. The sequencing sample was made of PBMCs or T cells enriched from blood (not recorded which). V and J are TRBV7-2 and TRBJ1-6, with TRBD1 as a possible D gene (5 bases). The CDR3 coding sequence is TGTGCCAGCCGGGCGGGGCGCGGCGCCGCGGGAAATTCACCCCTCCACTTT. Translated, it gives CASRAGRGAAGNSPLHF.